This T cell receptor beta chain was sequenced during a study of cytomegalovirus exposure and HLA in healthy donors. Primers: 60 Vbeta forward and 13 Jbeta reverse. Libraries were prepared by immunoSEQ multiplex PCR; TCRdb keeps only in-frame clonotypes and omits some of them. The sample consists of 180,000 or so clones, about 9% of them appearing once. This clone was found a few times. The CDR3 sequence is 16 residues long. Germline V lookup: CDR1 LNHDA, CDR2 SQIVND (reference sequence). Trimming shortened V by 3 bases and J by 4 bases, and 18 bases separated the two germline ends. This clonotype originated in a woman in her twenties or thirties in good health and CMV-seropositive. The source material was PBMCs. The chain is built from TRBV19 and TRBJ1-2; D may be TRBD1 (5 bases). For the CDR3, the DNA is TGTGCCAGTAGTATGCAGAGGACACGGTCGGGCTATGGCTACACCTTC. Translating gives CASSMQRTRSGYGYTF.